The 12 T cell receptor beta chains below were found in one sample sequenced in a study of blood T cell repertoires in COVID-19. Repertoires were generated with immunoSEQ multiplex PCR, while TCRdb's copy carries only in-frame clones and drops some. There are approximately 310,000 clones in the sample; 85% occur only once, and 1.5% to 2% lies in the top ten. The sample comprised PBMCs or T cells enriched from blood (not recorded which). Receptors originate from a woman in her 30s who had been exposed to COVID-19.

This chain links TRBV27 with TRBJ1-3, with 10 bases lining up with TRBD1. V dropped 6 bases and J dropped 0; count of bases not matched to a gene: 5. CDR3 length: 16 residues. Germline V lookup: CDR1 MNHEY, CDR2 SMNVEV (reference sequence). DNA of the CDR3: TGTGCCAGCAGAGGACAGGGGGTAGGCTCTGGAAACACCATATATTTT. Protein product: CASRGQGVGSGNTIYF.

V usage is TRBV18 and J usage is TRBJ2-5, with 12 bases fitting TRBD1. Germline lookup yields CDR1 KGHSH and CDR2 LQKENI. The CDR3 covers 18 residues. V gave up 4 bases and J gave up 3 bases; unmatched junction bases: 12. CDR3 loop: CASSQTGTGGEMKETQYF. The CDR3, as DNA: TGTGCCAGCTCACAAACCGGGACAGGGGGCGAGATGAAAGAGACCCAGTACTTC.

The chain combines TRBV6-5 with TRBJ1-2; no clear D. V was trimmed by 6 bases and J by 7 bases, leaving 21 bases between them. The CDR3 covers 15 residues. Germline assignment: CDR1 MNHEY and CDR2 SVGAGI. The CDR3 loop reads CASSLRGEGTGGYTF. The DNA of the CDR3 is TGTGCCAGCAGCCTCCGCGGGGAGGGTACGGGTGGCTACACCTTC.

The chain employs TRBV7-6 and TRBJ2-5, with D possibly being TRBD1 (6 bases). Germline CDR1 and CDR2: SGHVS and FNYEAQ. The CDR3 length is 15 residues. Trimming removed 5 bases at V and 4 bases at J, with 17 bases between. The CDR3 sequence is CASSRRPGVTETQYF. CDR3 nucleotide sequence: TGTGCCAGCAGCAGAAGACCAGGGGTGACAGAGACCCAGTACTTC.

This clone was seen only once. The same CDR3 can be traced to other DNA sequences in this sample. In DNA form, the CDR3 reads TGTGCCAGCAGTCCGAGCACAGATACGCAGTATTTT. This encodes CASSPSTDTQYF. The chain couples TRBV27 to TRBJ2-3; D is ambiguous. Germline V gene data show CDR1 as MNHEY and CDR2 as SMNVEV (reference sequence). V lost 5 bases and J 0 bases, leaving 3 bases between the germline ends. CDR3 size: 12 residues.

The chain combines TRBV28 with TRBJ1-2; 7 bases align to TRBD1. The V gene's germline CDR1 is MDHEN and CDR2 SYDVKM. V trimming: 7 bases; J trimming: 0 bases; junction bases outside the gene matches: 8. There are 15 residues in the CDR3. The DNA for the CDR3 is TGTGCCAGCATCCCCCTCGGGACAGCTAACTATGGCTACACCTTC. Translation: CASIPLGTANYGYTF.

This clone was found a few times. V is TRBV7-2 and J is TRBJ2-2, with 9 positions matching TRBD1. With V trimmed by 5 bases and J by 2 bases, 3 bases remained unmatched. Germline V gene data show CDR1 as SGHTA and CDR2 as FQGNSA. The CDR3 consists of 15 residues. CDR3 protein: CASSRDRVNTGELFF. The DNA for the CDR3 is TGTGCCAGCAGCCGGGACAGGGTCAACACCGGGGAGCTGTTTTTT.

This clone was observed a handful of times. The genes are TRBV6-8 and TRBJ1-4, with D unresolved. V was trimmed by 6 bases and J by 4 bases, leaving 21 bases between them. CDR1 and CDR2 from the germline V gene are MNHGY and SAAAGT. This CDR3 is 17 amino acids long. The CDR3 sequence: CASSERTLSSYNEKLFF. CDR3 nucleotide sequence: TGTGCCAGCAGCGAACGGACTTTATCCAGTTATAATGAAAAACTGTTTTTT.

The chain couples TRBV30 to TRBJ2-4, with TRBD2 matching over 10 bases. Germline V CDR1 and CDR2: GTSNPN, SVGIG (reference sequence). The CDR3 totals 19 residues. The J segment lost 0 bases and the V segment lost 2 bases, leaving 13 bases of the junction unmatched. CDR3 amino acids: CAWSSPSGRVLIAKNIQYF. In DNA form, the CDR3 reads TGTGCCTGGAGTAGTCCTAGCGGGAGAGTACTCATAGCCAAAAACATTCAGTACTTC.

This chain links TRBV12-3 or TRBV12-4 with TRBJ2-3; a possible D gene is TRBD2 (5 bases). CDR3 size: 12 residues. The V end lost 6 bases, the J end lost 6 bases, and 10 bases lay between the germline ends. This CDR3 is CASRELADTQYF. DNA for the CDR3: TGTGCCAGCAGGGAATTAGCGGATACGCAGTATTTT.

This chain connects TRBV5-1 to TRBJ2-7; 7 bases are shared with TRBD1. The CDR3 has 15 amino acids. Germline CDR1 SGHRS, CDR2 YFSETQ. V was clipped by 3 bases and J by 0 bases; unmatched bases: 6. CDR3: CASSSVTGSSYEQYF. The CDR3 bases are TGCGCCAGCAGCTCGGTGACAGGGAGCTCCTACGAGCAGTACTTC.

CDR3 sequence reads: CASSEGHLLYEQYF. The DNA for the CDR3 is TGTGCCAGCAGTGAGGGACATCTTCTTTACGAGCAGTACTTC. The gene calls are TRBV2 and TRBJ2-7; D is perhaps TRBD1 (6 bases). CDR1 SNHLY and CDR2 FYNNEI come from the germline V gene. Trimming shortened V by 3 bases and J by 4 bases, and 13 bases separated the two germline ends. The CDR3 totals 14 residues.